This T cell receptor beta chain was sequenced during a study of blood T cell repertoires in COVID-19. The protocol was immunoSEQ multiplex PCR, while the TCRdb copy is restricted to in-frame clones and leaves out a portion. The sample yields about 190,000 clones, approximately 86% seen once. The TCR originated in a woman younger than 45 with active or convalescent COVID-19. Sample: peripheral blood.

The CDR3 coding sequence is TGTGCCAGCAGCTTAGCCGGGGGGATCCAAGAGACCCAGTACTTC. Amino acid sequence: CASSLAGGIQETQYF. V usage is TRBV5-6 and J usage is TRBJ2-5, with 7 bases matching TRBD2. The CDR3 has 15 residues. V shed 2 bases, J shed 1 base, and the junction held 5 bases outside the gene matches. The germline gives CDR1 SGHDT, CDR2 YYEEEE.